The following is a T cell receptor (beta chain) sequence with its context. Antigen unknown. This sample is drawn from a study of PD-1 blockade in classical Hodgkin lymphoma. Overall study results and limits: CD4+ but not CD8+ TCR diversity rose significantly by C4D1. Undefined causes, possibly disease activity or prior therapy, underlie the repertoire differences. Complete responders started with a diversity level that resembled newly diagnosed patients at baseline.

The CDR3 runs to 19 residues. Germline CDR1 reads LNHNV; CDR2 reads YYDKDF (reference sequence). The germline V and J ends were trimmed by 0 bases and 2 bases, with 17 bases remaining between them. Time point defined: cycle 4 day 1 (C4D1), after about 6 weeks of nivolumab. All patients experienced relapse after autologous stem cell transplantation, and brentuximab vedotin exposure was variable. Best responses included complete response and partial response; otherwise, the best response was progressive disease. Generated by immunoSEQ multiplex PCR, the TCRdb table keeps only in-frame clones and is missing some. The sample carries about 96,000 clones, about 92% recorded once.

This receptor was identified in a human donor with classical Hodgkin lymphoma. V gene TRBV15 combines with J gene TRBJ2-6; a possible D gene is TRBD1 (6 bases). The sequencing here drew on peripheral blood mononuclear cells (PBMCs), taken before the fourth cycle of nivolumab. CDR3 bases: TGTGCCACCAGCAGAGAGAGTCGGGACATAAGTACTGGGGCCAACGTCCTGACTTTC. This sequence encodes CATSRESRDISTGANVLTF.